This TCR beta chain was recovered during a study of siplizumab effects on memory and regulatory T cells. Comment on this clone: The antigen is undetermined.

Whole-study results and caveats: The diversity of naive T cells seemed greater than that of memory cells, and their alloresponse contribution seemed major.

Sequencing was performed with immunoSEQ multiplex PCR; in TCRdb, only in-frame clones are kept and a portion is missing. Among over 95,000 clones listed, just over 90% were seen once. J lost 0 bases, V lost 2 bases, and 5 bases had no gene match. The CDR3 is made up of 16 amino acids. Germline CDR1 reads MNHEY; CDR2 reads SVGAGI. This TCR derives from a human donor in good health. Sequenced: non-Treg CD4+ T cells sorted from blood. The chain uses TRBV6-5 and TRBJ2-3; 7 positions agree with TRBD2. CDR3 DNA: TGTGCCAGCAGTTACGGCGGGGGAACTAGCACAGATACGCAGTATTTT. Translation: CASSYGGGTSTDTQYF.